In its sample, the clone carrying this T cell receptor (beta chain) was seen a few times. No antigen is known for it. Germline V gene data show CDR1 as SGHTA and CDR2 as FQGNSA. The V gene lost 6 bases and the J gene lost 6 bases, with 12 bases spanning the gap. The CDR3 has 14 residues. The data originate from a study of response to subunit inactivated influenza vaccine. Study results and caveats: Authors suggested each seasonal flu vaccination may recruit only limited numbers of new T cells.

From the RT-PCR reads, TCRdb called clonotypes with MiXCR, one entry per CDR3 protein. The data hold roughly 460,000 distinct CDR3 sequences, with around 9.9% observed a single time. This chain joins TRBV7-2 and TRBJ1-6, with a tentative D call TRBD1 (6 bases). This clonotype originated in a man in his fifties or sixties who received an inactivated influenza vaccine. The specimen was PBMCs from blood, collected more than 35 days after vaccination. CDR3 residues: CASRGGQINSPLHF. The CDR3 DNA reads as TGTGCCAGCAGGGGGGGGCAAATTAATTCACCCCTCCACTTT.